These 5 T cell receptor beta chains were sequenced from one sample in a study of monozygotic twins with inflammatory bowel disease. TCRdb processed the 5' RACE reads again and assigns one entry to each CDR3 protein, with no DNA. The sample has 200,000 to 250,000 distinct CDR3 sequences. The sequenced sample consisted of blood. Receptors were obtained from a human donor with ulcerative colitis or Crohn's disease, or a healthy co-twin of an affected twin (not recorded which).

This sequence joins TRBV20-1 and TRBJ2-3; absent DNA, TCRdb's TRBD2 call cannot be checked. CDR1 is DFQATT, CDR2 SNEGSKA, per germline (reference sequence). This CDR3 has 16 residues. Here the CDR3 reads CSAGAGTSGSPDTQYF.

V and J are TRBV19 and TRBJ1-1; with no DNA, the TCRdb D assignment of TRBD1 cannot be verified. Germline V gene lookup returns CDR1 LNHDA and CDR2 SQIVND (reference sequence). This CDR3 is built from 15 residues. The CDR3 here is CASTPPPPQNTEAFF. Full variable domain (missing parts from reference TRBV19 and TRBJ1-1): DGGITQSPKYLFRKEGQNVTLSCEQNLNHDAMYWYRQDPGQGLRLIYYSQIVNDFQKGDIAEGYSVSREKKESFPLTVTSAQKNPTAFYLCASTPPPPQNTEAFFGQGTRLTVV.

The V gene is TRBV10-3, the J gene TRBJ2-7; TCRdb selects TRBD1, and the lack of DNA leaves this call unchecked. Germline assignment: CDR1 ENHRY and CDR2 SYGVKD. The CDR3 has 15 residues. The CDR3 protein is CAIRTGTGGTYEQYF.

The chain combines TRBV4-3 with TRBJ2-7; TCRdb calls TRBD2, which cannot be checked without DNA. This CDR3 has 15 amino acids. Germline CDR1 is LGHNA and CDR2 is YSLEER. The CDR3 protein is CASSHRWGEDYEQYF.

V is TRBV19 and J is TRBJ1-3. This CDR3 is built from 12 residues. Germline CDR1 reads LNHDA; CDR2 reads SQIVND (reference sequence). CDR3 protein: CASTLQGNTIYF.